What follows is one T cell receptor (beta chain) and its context. Its specificity is not known. Trimming pared 4 bases from V and 3 bases from J, leaving 10 bases between. The CDR3 is made up of 13 amino acids. CDR1 SNHLY and CDR2 FYNNEI come from the germline V gene. The data belong to a study of cytomegalovirus exposure and HLA in healthy donors. Study-wide results and limits: It was taken for granted in presence/absence analyses that sequencing depth across donors was roughly uniform.

The PCR had 60 Vbeta and 13 Jbeta primers. The data were produced by immunoSEQ multiplex PCR, yet TCRdb's version contains in-frame clones alone and is incomplete. Among 100,000 to 150,000 clones, about 83% were seen once, and the ten largest hold less than 3%. V usage is TRBV2 and J usage is TRBJ2-7, with D possibly TRBD2 on 5 matching bases. The sample taken for sequencing was PBMCs. The clonotype was recovered from a middle-aged woman in good health and CMV-seropositive. DNA of the CDR3: TGTGCCAGCAGTGGGGCCGGGAACTACGAGCAGTACTTC. It yields the protein CASSGAGNYEQYF.